This T cell receptor (beta chain) was observed in a study of T cell responses to AZD1222 COVID-19 vaccine. Study-wide results and caveats: Donors in the cohort were predominantly white British and more often female, and clonal diversity was possibly underestimated. Variant regions that are unmutated are reportedly the target of nearly half of spike-specific TCRs.

To note about this clone: Its specificity is not known.

Germline CDR1 SEHNR, CDR2 FQNEAQ (reference sequence). Trimming took 5 bases from V and 1 from J, leaving 11 bases between them. CDR3 size: 14 residues. Only in-frame clones appear in the TCRdb table, and some are missing; sequencing was by immunoSEQ multiplex PCR. The top ten clones hold 1.5% to 1.7% of a sample with 100,000 to 150,000 clones, roughly 90% of them seen once. Specimen: peripheral blood, collected on day 0 of AZD1222 vaccination. This TCR was sampled from an adult in good health. This sequence joins TRBV7-9 and TRBJ1-1; a possible D gene is TRBD1 (5 bases). CDR3 loop: CASSTGRTNTEAFF. The CDR3 DNA reads as TGTGCCAGCAGCACGGGACGGACGAACACTGAAGCTTTCTTT.